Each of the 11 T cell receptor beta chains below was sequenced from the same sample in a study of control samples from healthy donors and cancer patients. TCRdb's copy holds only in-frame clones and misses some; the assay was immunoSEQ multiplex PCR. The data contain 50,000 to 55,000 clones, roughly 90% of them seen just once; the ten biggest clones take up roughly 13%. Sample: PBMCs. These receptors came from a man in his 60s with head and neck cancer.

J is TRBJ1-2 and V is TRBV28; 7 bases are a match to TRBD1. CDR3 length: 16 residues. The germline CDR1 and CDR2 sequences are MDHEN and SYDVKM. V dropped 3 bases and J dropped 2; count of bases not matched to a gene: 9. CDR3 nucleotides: TGTGCCAGCAGTTTCTACCTCAGGGGGGGCAACTATGGCTACACCTTC. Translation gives CASSFYLRGGNYGYTF.

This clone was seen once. For the CDR3, the DNA is TGTGCCAGTAGCCCAGCCTGGGGAGGGGGTAACACTGAAGCTTTCTTT. This encodes CASSPAWGGGNTEAFF. The chain combines TRBV19 with TRBJ1-1; D possibly corresponds to TRBD1 (6 bases). V shed 6 bases and J shed 2 bases, with 19 bases lying between them. CDR3 length: 16 residues. Germline CDR1 is LNHDA and CDR2 is SQIVND (reference sequence).

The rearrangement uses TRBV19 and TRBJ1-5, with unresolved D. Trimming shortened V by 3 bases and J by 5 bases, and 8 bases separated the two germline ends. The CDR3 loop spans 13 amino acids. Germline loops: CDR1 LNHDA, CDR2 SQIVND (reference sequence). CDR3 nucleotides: TGTGCCAGTAGTATCGCCGTAGATCAGCCCCAGCATTTT. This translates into CASSIAVDQPQHF.

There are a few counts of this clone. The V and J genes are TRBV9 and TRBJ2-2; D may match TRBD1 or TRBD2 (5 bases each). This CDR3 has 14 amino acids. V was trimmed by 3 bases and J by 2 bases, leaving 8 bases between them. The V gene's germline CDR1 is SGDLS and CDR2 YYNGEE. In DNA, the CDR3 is TGTGCCAGCAGCGCCGGGACCAACACCGGGGAGCTGTTTTTT. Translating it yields CASSAGTNTGELFF.

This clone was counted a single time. CDR3 sequence: CASSYSSWGDEQFF. DNA of the CDR3: TGTGCCAGCAGTTACTCGAGTTGGGGGGATGAGCAGTTCTTC. The chain uses TRBV6-2 or TRBV6-3 and TRBJ2-1; D is possibly TRBD2 (6 bases). The CDR3 has 14 residues. Germline V gene sequence: CDR1 MNHEY, CDR2 SVGEGT. V shed 0 bases and J shed 8 bases, with 11 bases lying between them.

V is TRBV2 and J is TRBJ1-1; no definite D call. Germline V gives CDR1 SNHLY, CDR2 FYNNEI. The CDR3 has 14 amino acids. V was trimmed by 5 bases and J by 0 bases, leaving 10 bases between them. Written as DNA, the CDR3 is TGTGCCAGCAGTCCCAGTGGGTTGAACACTGAAGCTTTCTTT. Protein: CASSPSGLNTEAFF.

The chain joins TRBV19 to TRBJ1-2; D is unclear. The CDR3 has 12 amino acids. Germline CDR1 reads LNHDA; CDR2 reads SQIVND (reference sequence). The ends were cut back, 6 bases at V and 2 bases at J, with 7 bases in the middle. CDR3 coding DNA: TGTGCCAGTAGGGCCCAAAACTATGGCTACACCTTC. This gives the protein CASRAQNYGYTF.

CDR3 DNA sequence: TGTGCCAGCAGCTTATGGACAGGGCGATCACCCCTCCACTTT. Translating gives CASSLWTGRSPLHF. The chain carries TRBV5-6 and TRBJ1-6, with 8 bases matching TRBD1. Per germline, CDR1 SGHDT and CDR2 YYEEEE. V shed 2 bases and J 10 bases; nucleotides not matched to a gene: 5. The CDR3 is made up of 14 amino acids.

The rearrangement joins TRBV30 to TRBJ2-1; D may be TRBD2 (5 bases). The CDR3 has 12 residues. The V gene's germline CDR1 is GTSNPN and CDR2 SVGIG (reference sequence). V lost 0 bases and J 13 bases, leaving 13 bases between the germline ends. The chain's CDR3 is CAWSVRRSNQFF. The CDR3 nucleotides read TGTGCCTGGAGTGTCCGGAGGTCCAACCAGTTCTTC.

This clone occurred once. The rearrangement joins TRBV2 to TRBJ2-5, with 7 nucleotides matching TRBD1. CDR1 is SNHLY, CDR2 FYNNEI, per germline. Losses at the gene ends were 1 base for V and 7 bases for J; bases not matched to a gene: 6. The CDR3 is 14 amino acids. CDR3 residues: CASSEGDSRRTQYF. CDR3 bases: TGTGCCAGCAGTGAAGGGGACAGCCGCCGGACCCAGTACTTC.

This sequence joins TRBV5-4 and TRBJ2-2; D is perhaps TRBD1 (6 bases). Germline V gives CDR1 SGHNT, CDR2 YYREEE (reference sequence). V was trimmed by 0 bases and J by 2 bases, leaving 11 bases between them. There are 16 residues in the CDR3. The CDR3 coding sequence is TGTGCCAGCAGCTTGGGAGTGGGACACAACACCGGGGAGCTGTTTTTT. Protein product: CASSLGVGHNTGELFF.